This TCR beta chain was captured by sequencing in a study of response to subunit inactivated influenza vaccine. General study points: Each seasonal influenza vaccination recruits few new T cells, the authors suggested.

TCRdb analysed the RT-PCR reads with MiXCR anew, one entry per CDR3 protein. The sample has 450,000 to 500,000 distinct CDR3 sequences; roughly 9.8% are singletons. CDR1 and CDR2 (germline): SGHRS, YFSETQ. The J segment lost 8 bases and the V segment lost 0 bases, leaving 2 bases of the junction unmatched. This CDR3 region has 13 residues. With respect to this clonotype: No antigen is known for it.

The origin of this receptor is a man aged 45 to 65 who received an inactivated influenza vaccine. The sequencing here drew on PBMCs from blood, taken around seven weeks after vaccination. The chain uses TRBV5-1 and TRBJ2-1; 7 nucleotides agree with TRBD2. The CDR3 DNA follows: TGCGCCAGCAGCTTGGGACTAGCTGATGAGCAGTTCTTC. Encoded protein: CASSLGLADEQFF.